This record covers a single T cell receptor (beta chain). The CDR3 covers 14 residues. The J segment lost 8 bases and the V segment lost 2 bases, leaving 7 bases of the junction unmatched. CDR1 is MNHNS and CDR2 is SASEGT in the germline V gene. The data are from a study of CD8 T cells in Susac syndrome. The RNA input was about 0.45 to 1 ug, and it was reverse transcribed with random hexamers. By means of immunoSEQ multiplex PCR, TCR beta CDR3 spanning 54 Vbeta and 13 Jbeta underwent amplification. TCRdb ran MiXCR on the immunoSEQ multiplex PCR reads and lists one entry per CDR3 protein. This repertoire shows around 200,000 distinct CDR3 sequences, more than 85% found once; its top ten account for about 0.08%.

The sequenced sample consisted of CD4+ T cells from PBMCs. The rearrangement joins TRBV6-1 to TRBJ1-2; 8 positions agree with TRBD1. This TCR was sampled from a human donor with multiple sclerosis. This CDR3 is CASSEQGQGGGYTF. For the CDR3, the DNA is TGTGCCAGCAGTGAACAAGGACAGGGAGGGGGCTACACCTTC.